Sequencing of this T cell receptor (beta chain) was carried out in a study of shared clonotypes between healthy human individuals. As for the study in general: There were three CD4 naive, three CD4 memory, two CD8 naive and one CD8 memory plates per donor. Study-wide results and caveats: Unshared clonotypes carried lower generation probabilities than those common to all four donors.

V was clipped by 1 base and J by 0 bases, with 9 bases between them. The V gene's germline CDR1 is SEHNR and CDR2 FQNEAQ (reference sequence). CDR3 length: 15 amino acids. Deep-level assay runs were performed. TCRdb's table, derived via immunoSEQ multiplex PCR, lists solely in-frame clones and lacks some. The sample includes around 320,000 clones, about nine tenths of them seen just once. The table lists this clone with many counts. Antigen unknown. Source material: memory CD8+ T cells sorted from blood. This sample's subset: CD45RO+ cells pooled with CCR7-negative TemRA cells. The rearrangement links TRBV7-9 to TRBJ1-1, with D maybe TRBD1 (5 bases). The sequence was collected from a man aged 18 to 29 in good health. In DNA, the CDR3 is TGTGCCAGCAGCTTAGAGAGGGGAATGAACACTGAAGCTTTCTTT. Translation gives CASSLERGMNTEAFF.